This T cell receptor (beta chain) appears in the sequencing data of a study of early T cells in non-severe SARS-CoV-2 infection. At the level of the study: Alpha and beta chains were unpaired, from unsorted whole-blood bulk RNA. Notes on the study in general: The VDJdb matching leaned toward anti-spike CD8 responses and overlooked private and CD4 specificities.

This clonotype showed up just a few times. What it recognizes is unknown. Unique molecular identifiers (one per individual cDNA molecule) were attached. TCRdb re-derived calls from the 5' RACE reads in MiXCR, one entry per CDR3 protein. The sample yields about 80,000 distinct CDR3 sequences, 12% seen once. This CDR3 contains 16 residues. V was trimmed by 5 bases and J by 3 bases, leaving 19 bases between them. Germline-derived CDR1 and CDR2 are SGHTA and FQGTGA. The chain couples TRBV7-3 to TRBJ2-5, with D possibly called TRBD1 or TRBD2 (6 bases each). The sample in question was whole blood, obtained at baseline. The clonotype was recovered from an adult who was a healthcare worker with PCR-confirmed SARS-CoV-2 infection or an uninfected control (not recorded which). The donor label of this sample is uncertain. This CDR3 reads CASSPQPGGPKETQYF. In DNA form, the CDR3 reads TGTGCCAGCAGCCCCCAACCCGGGGGCCCTAAAGAGACCCAGTACTTC. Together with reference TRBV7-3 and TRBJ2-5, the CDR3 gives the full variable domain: GAGVSQTPSNKVTEKGKYVELRCDPISGHTALYWYRQSLGQGPEFLIYFQGTGAADDSGLPNDRFFAVRPEGSVSTLKIQRTERGDSAVYLCASSPQPGGPKETQYFGPGTRLLVL.